The text below deals with one T cell receptor (beta chain). The DNA is left out, because the CDR3 cannot be placed on it with certainty; the CDR3 is given as TCRdb lists it. These data are taken from a study of Graves' ophthalmopathy and Graves' hyperthyroidism. Beta-chain TCR CDR3 regions were amplified from RNA transcripts. RT-PCR in the first round used HTBI primers; a second-round multiplex PCR followed. MiXCR was run by TCRdb on the multiplex PCR reads, yielding one entry per CDR3 protein. This sample yields under 350,000 distinct CDR3 sequences, of which 15% to 20% are seen a single time; approximately 13% belongs to the top ten. Germline V gene lookup returns CDR1 SGHVS and CDR2 FQNEAQ. The CDR3 adds up to 19 amino acids, both ends counted.

The sequenced sample consisted of peripheral blood. The chain is built from TRBV7-8 and TRBJ2-5. The TCR comes from an adult man with Graves' ophthalmopathy. The CDR3 reads CASSFYICSALQNQETQYF.